This TCR beta chain was obtained from a study of shared clonotypes between healthy human individuals (dated by TCRdb to about 2020). A note on the overall study: The cohort comprised a couple of women and a few men aged 18 to 49 years. Libraries were prepared and TCR repertoires were sequenced by different laboratories using diverse techniques, in order to increase sequencing depth and limit assay-specific biases. To estimate repertoire size and how much clonotypes are shared between individuals, the study performed deep sequencing of blood TCR repertoires from 4 to 6 healthy adults. Between about 0.8 and 9 billion PBMCs per donor were obtained by leukapheresis. Per donor, three plates each were used for CD4 naive and CD4 memory, two for CD8 naive, and one for CD8 memory.

For the CD8 naive samples, CD45RO-negative cells were positively selected for CCR7, yielding a CD45RA+CCR7+ population from which TemRA cells were excluded. The donors were healthy, HIV-negative adults who had no recently reported acute infections or vaccinations. All donors were Caucasian adults living in Nashville, Tennessee, USA. Blood was collected by leukapheresis, and PBMCs were isolated by Ficoll-Histopaque density gradient centrifugation and then cryopreserved in liquid nitrogen vapor phase. Analytical flow cytometry was used to check the purity and quantity of each magnetically sorted T cell population. Genomic DNA was isolated from each sorted fraction and quantified by UV absorbance on a Nanodrop 2000c. The CDR3 measures 15 amino acids from cysteine to phenylalanine. Just the 45-base CDR3 DNA is kept, in frame starting at base 1. The germline V gene provides CDR1 MNHNS and CDR2 SASEGT. V loses 6 bases at its end and J loses 1 base; junction bases beyond the gene matches: 6.

Using the deep immunoSEQ assay, TCR CDR3 regions were amplified from genomic DNA by multiplex PCR. Extracted genomic DNA from each cell subset was spread evenly across all wells of several immunoSEQ 96-well plates, with each plate serving as a replicate. Each replicate PCR for sorted subsets received about 220 ng genomic DNA, equal to roughly 30,000 T cell genomes. The purified libraries were quantified using a Qubit 3.0 fluorometer, sized with a Bioanalyzer 2100, and then quantified again using the KAPA Library Quantification kit. Every immunoSEQ 96-well plate was sequenced on a separate single-read 150-cycle Illumina NextSeq 550 flow cell. In the source study's methods: Because only junctional sequences without quality scores were contained in the immunoSEQ output, filtering matching that applied to full-length reads could not be performed. Sequences were annotated with PyIR, a Python wrapper for IgBLAST v1.9, and V/J genes and CDR3 were assigned using IMGT germline references. Reads were filtered out if the reads had weak V/J assignments (E-value above 1e-6), no CDR3, stop codons, out-of-frame junctions, or ambiguous translated residues. A V3J clonotype was defined by an identical inferred V gene, J gene, and CDR3 amino acid sequence. To compute the percentage overlap between repertoires, the number of shared unique clonotypes was divided by the size of the smaller repertoire. RTK rarefaction, the Chao1 estimator, and Recon v2.1 estimates of unobserved clonotypes were used to assess repertoire richness. Generation probabilities were computed with OLGA for all TCRbeta clonotypes obtained by the gDNA method from a handful of donors. TCRdb stores this immuneACCESS table with in-frame sequences only. Part of the clones is absent; in the studies checked, under half of the shortfall reflects unresolved V genes, and no reason is known for the rest. Clonal size and the V and J genes are those of that table, whereas D and trimming came from the DNA. For this sample the table gives around 2.1 million clones, of which about 92% were detected only once. The ten largest clonotypes hold about 1.5% of the sample.

Comments on this clone: This clone's antigen is unknown. No much larger clone exists at a distance of one base, and base qualities are not known.

Study-wide conclusions, independent of this receptor: When a handful of donors were compared, the shared fraction of clonotypes was 5% to 6.5% for naive CD4, around 3.5% for naive CD8, 2.3% for memory CD4, and less than 0.45% for memory CD8. Based on pairwise subsampling, the degree of clonotype sharing among donors was expected to be affected by sequencing depth. Sampling was restricted to blood, and TCR repertoires in tissues likely differ from the TCR repertoires found in blood. Because the study included a small number of donors, the genetic and exposure-history diversity represented was limited. Clonotypes shared by all four sorted-subset donors showed higher generation probabilities than non-shared clonotypes. Naive subsets generally had larger estimated clonotype richness than memory subsets. Even with the large sequencing depth, rarefaction of the sorted-subset datasets indicated that sequencing was incomplete.

The chain was built from TRBV6-1 and TRBJ2-1, and 7 bases in between align with TRBD1. Sequencing was done on a sample of naive CD8+ T cells from PBMCs. The meaning of the sample's cell subset or site label: CD45RA+CCR7+. This TCR derives from a man aged 18 to 29 in good health. Some clones in this sample may be carry-over from other donors' samples. The nucleotides are TGTGCCAGCAGGACAGGGCCCTTTTCCTACAATGAGCAGTTCTTC. This sequence encodes CASRTGPFSYNEQFF.